Detailed here is one TCR beta chain. Its specificity is unknown. Primers included in the PCR were 60 Vbeta and 13 Jbeta primers. Profiled with immunoSEQ multiplex PCR; TCRdb holds only in-frame clones, not every one. The sample lists about 160,000 clones; 65% to 80% were seen once. The data derive from a study of cytomegalovirus exposure and HLA in healthy donors. The overall study: As an earlier analysis found, about 179 million T cells yielded over 95 million unique TCR beta sequences.

Study-wide results and limits: A later analysis appeared to link common viral pathogens to several of the most significant clusters. There was a cluster of highly shared sequence variants that was likely a sequencing artifact. Rarity held for most TCR sequences, but there were some public TCRs that occurred in many donors.

Sequencing was performed on PBMCs. The sequence derives from a man between 40 and 49 years old in good health and CMV-seronegative.

DNA of the CDR3: TGTGCCAGCAGCCAAGGGGTTCCCAACGAGCAGTACTTC. Protein sequence: CASSQGVPNEQYF. The chain carries TRBV6-5 and TRBJ2-7; D is perhaps TRBD1 (5 bases). The CDR3 spans 13 residues. Trimming cost V 6 bases and J 5 bases, with 14 bases left between them. From germline, CDR1 is MNHEY and CDR2 SVGAGI.